This entry is about one T cell receptor beta chain. Its target antigen remains unknown. No much larger clonotype is one base removed from it; base qualities were not supplied. Genomic DNA was extracted with the Qiagen DNeasy kit from unsorted PBMCs and from negatively selected CD4+ and CD8+ fractions. TCR beta CDR3 regions were amplified by immunoSEQ multiplex PCR using primers annealing to V and J segments. A synthetic immune receptor repertoire was used to minimize amplification bias, and remaining bias was computationally removed after sequencing. The authors processed their data as follows. Repertoire diversity was quantified as the Shannon entropy index using custom Python scripts. The unsorted, CD4+ and CD8+ repertoires were each analyzed separately, with the exception of combined analyses, where CD4+ and CD8+ sequences were merged in silico. Clonal expansion was defined as at least a 2-fold frequency increase after treatment relative to C1D1, with a pseudocount of 0.5 for undetected baseline clones. Clones with 0 or 1 copy at C1D1 were defined as singleton clones, while clones with 2 or more copies were defined as non-singleton clones. Clones expanded in unsorted samples were annotated as CD4+, CD8+ or unknown by matching protein sequences in sorted samples from the same patient. Diversity changes from C1D1 to C4D1 were tested in paired samples using Wilcoxon tests. The table was pulled from immuneACCESS by TCRdb, which kept in-frame rearrangements only. Such tables lose some clones; where checked, under half of the loss comes from unresolved V genes, and the rest has no known cause. V, J and clone size are those of that table, while D and trimming were read from the DNA. This sample lists tens of thousands of clones; approximately 91% were detected once. The ten most abundant clones make up 20% to 25% of the sample.

Counted from cysteine to phenylalanine, this CDR3 has 12 amino acids. The entry retains the CDR3 DNA only, 36 bases that are in frame from base 1. CDR1 and CDR2, per the germline V gene, are MDHEN and SYDVKM. Unmatched junction bases come to 2, with V trimmed by 7 bases and J by 6 bases. This entry is derived from a study of PD-1 blockade in classical Hodgkin lymphoma (dated by TCRdb to the early 2020s). With respect to the entire study: Nivolumab dosing was 3 mg/kg intravenously every 2 weeks, continuing until either disease progression or unacceptable toxicity. To define a peripheral blood immune signature of response to PD-1 blockade in classical Hodgkin lymphoma, the study combined TCR beta sequencing with CyTOF.

Results and caveats for the whole study, not just this receptor: Trial patients achieving complete response had baseline diversity similar to newly diagnosed patients, whereas partial responders and progressors had significantly lower diversity. Lower diversity was observed in patients in whom nivolumab was started less than 1 year after ASCT, and these patients were excluded from later analyses so that confounding by immune reconstitution would be avoided. By C4D1, a significant rise was seen in CD4+ TCR diversity but not in CD8+ TCR diversity (p=0.0027 vs p=0.16), and the rise was most apparent among complete responders (p=0.02). Baseline TCR diversity was reported to be lower in newly diagnosed patients than in healthy donors, and even lower in relapsed/refractory patients. Only a single clinical trial cohort was studied, and what caused the repertoire differences, possibly disease activity or prior therapy, remained undefined.

The sample's time point label is to be understood as: cycle 1 day 1 (C1D1), immediately before nivolumab initiation. Every trial patient had relapsed after autologous stem cell transplantation, and cohorts A, B and C differed in prior brentuximab vedotin exposure. The trial cohort comprised around 60 patients with relapsed/refractory classical Hodgkin lymphoma whose best overall responses were complete response, partial response or progressive disease. Trial patients were treated with single-agent nivolumab in the multi-cohort phase II CheckMate 205 trial. An independent review committee assessed best overall response by applying the 2007 International Working Group response criteria. Trial PBMCs were collected just before the start of nivolumab (C1D1) and during therapy at cycle 2 day 1 and cycle 4 day 1. Peripheral blood was collected in 8 mL Vacutainer Cell Preparation Tubes, from which PBMCs were isolated by centrifugation and then cryopreserved.

This receptor was identified in a human donor with classical Hodgkin lymphoma. This specimen was peripheral blood mononuclear cells (PBMCs), taken at baseline. The rearrangement combines TRBV28 with TRBJ2-5, with TRBD1 identical over 10 junction bases. The base sequence is TGTGCCAGCAAAGACAGGGGGCAGACCCAGTACTTC. It encodes CASKDRGQTQYF.